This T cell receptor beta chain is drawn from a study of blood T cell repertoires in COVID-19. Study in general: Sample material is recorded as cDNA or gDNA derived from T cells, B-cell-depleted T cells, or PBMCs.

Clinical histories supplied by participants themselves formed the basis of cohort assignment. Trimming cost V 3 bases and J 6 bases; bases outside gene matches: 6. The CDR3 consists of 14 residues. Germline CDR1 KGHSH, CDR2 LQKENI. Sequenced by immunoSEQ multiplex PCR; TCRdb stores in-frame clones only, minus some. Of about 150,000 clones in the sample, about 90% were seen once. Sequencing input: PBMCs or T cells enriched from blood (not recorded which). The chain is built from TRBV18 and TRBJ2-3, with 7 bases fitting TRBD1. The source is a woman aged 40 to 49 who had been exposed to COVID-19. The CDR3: CASSPGTVGDTQYF. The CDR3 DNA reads TGTGCCAGCTCACCCGGGACAGTTGGGGATACGCAGTATTTT.